These T cell receptor beta chains were read from a single sample in a study of T cells in Graves' hyperthyroidism and ophthalmopathy. TCRdb re-derived calls from the multiplex PCR reads in MiXCR, one entry per CDR3 protein. The repertoire has 250,000 to 300,000 distinct CDR3 sequences, 10% to 15% of them found once; the top ten carry roughly 8%. Sequenced sample: blood. All receptors derive from a woman in her 30s with Graves' hyperthyroidism that later progressed to Graves' ophthalmopathy. Each CDR3 is given with its conserved first and last residue. The D gene is left open where the match is weak. Size tells how often a clone was seen (once, few, many) or the class of an expanded clone, and some rows leave it out.

J gene | clone size | D gene | V gene | CDR3 DNA | CDR3 protein
TRBJ2-1 | many | . | TRBV7-2 | TGTGCCAGCAGCTTATTTGGGAGCTACAATGAGCAGTTCTTC | CASSLFGSYNEQFF
TRBJ2-7 | few | . | TRBV27 | TGTGCCAGCAGTTTAACCCCCCCCGGGGACACTTCTTCCTACGAGCAGTACTTC | CASSLTPPGDTSSYEQYF
TRBJ2-3 | many | TRBD2 | TRBV6-5 | TGTGCCAGCAGTTACTACGGGGCGGGAGGAGCCGATACGCAGTATTTT | CASSYYGAGGADTQYF
TRBJ2-7 | many | . | TRBV18 | TGTGCCAGCTCACTAATTCCAGGGGGGTACGAGCAGTACTTC | CASSLIPGGYEQYF
TRBJ1-2 | many | . | TRBV7-2 | TGTGCCAGCAGCTTACTAGGTTCAGGGGCTAACTATGGCTACACCTTC | CASSLLGSGANYGYTF
TRBJ1-1 | many | . | TRBV6-1 | TGTGCCAGCAATAAGCGACAGATAAACACTGAAGCTTTCTTT | CASNKRQINTEAFF
TRBJ2-7 | many | TRBD1 | TRBV6-2/TRBV6-3 | TGTGCCAGCACGACAGGGGGGCTCTACGAGCAGTACTTC | CASTTGGLYEQYF
TRBJ1-2 | . | . | TRBV2 | TGTGCCAGCAGTGGACAGAATGGTCAGGGCTACACCTTC | CASSGQNGQGYTF
TRBJ2-1 | many | TRBD2 | TRBV9 | TGTGCCAGCAGCCCCCGGGAGGGCCCCCGGCATGAGCAGTTCTTC | CASSPREGPRHEQFF
TRBJ2-1 | . | TRBD2 | TRBV4-1 | TGCGCCAGCAGCCAAGAGCGCGGGACTAGCGGGAGCAAGTGGTCTTTCAATGAGCAGTTCTTC | CASSQERGTSGSKWSFNEQFF
TRBJ1-1 | . | . | TRBV28 | TGTGCCAGCACCTGGGGGGGTCGAACTGAAGCTTTCTTT | CASTWGGRTEAFF
TRBJ2-7 | many | TRBD2 | TRBV7-2 | TGTGCCAGCAGCTTAGGGGCGGGAGTCACCTACGAGCAGTACTTC | CASSLGAGVTYEQYF
TRBJ2-1 | many | TRBD2 | TRBV28 | TGTGCCAGCGAGCTAGCGGGAGGTTACAATGAGCAGTTCTTC | CASELAGGYNEQFF
TRBJ2-5 | many | . | TRBV13 | TGTGCCAGCACCCAAAGTGGTCGGGGCGAAGAGACCCAGTACTTC | CASTQSGRGEETQYF
TRBJ2-3 | few | . | TRBV19 | TGTGCCAGTAGTATATGGCTAGCTAGCACAGATACGCAGTATTTT | CASSIWLASTDTQYF
TRBJ2-1 | many | TRBD2 | TRBV6-1 | TGTGCCAGCAGTGAAGCTTTTCCGGGACTAGCGGGGGGTGAGCAGTTCTTC | CASSEAFPGLAGGEQFF
TRBJ1-2 | few | . | TRBV6-2/TRBV6-3 | TGTGCCAGCAGTTTCATTATCAGACCCGGGACTGCGGATTCGAGTGGGCTCTCTAGCTATGGCTACACCTTC | CASSFIIRPGTADSSGLSSYGYTF
TRBJ1-1 | many | . | TRBV9 | TGTGCCAGCAGCGTAGGGGATGCCGGGGGAACTGAAGCTTTCTTT | CASSVGDAGGTEAFF
TRBJ2-7 | many | . | TRBV20-1 | TGCAGTGCTGACCGGGACACCTACGAGCAGTACTTC | CSADRDTYEQYF
TRBJ1-2 | many | . | TRBV28 | TGTGCCAGCAGTCAAACAGGGCCCTATGGCTACACCTTC | CASSQTGPYGYTF
TRBJ2-5 | . | TRBD2 | TRBV6-2/TRBV6-3 | TGTGCCAGCATCCCAGGGGAGCGGGAGGTGGAGACCCAGTACTTC | CASIPGEREVETQYF
TRBJ2-7 | many | TRBD2 | TRBV7-9 | TGTGCCAGCGGGAAGGGCCGGGAGGGCCACGAGCAGTACTTC | CASGKGREGHEQYF
TRBJ2-5 | many | . | TRBV6-2/TRBV6-3 | TGTGCCAGCGAAGAAACAGGTTCCGGGGCAGAGACCCAGTACTTC | CASEETGSGAETQYF
TRBJ2-1 | many | TRBD2 | TRBV13 | TGTGCCAGCAGCCAACCTAGCGGGAGTGTGCACAATGAGCAGTTCTTC | CASSQPSGSVHNEQFF
TRBJ2-2 | few | TRBD2 | TRBV10-3 | TGTGCCACCCAGGGGACTAGCGGGACCAGATCGGCCGGGGAGCTGTTTTTT | CATQGTSGTRSAGELFF
TRBJ1-5 | . | TRBD1 | TRBV28 | TGTGCCAGCAGCCCCGACAGGGGCGGATTTCCCCTAACTTTTGAGCCCCAGCATTTT | CASSPDRGGFPLTFEPQHF
TRBJ2-1 | . | . | TRBV6-5 | TGTGCCAGCAGTTACCTACGGGGGATTCATGGGCAGTTCTTC | CASSYLRGIHGQFF
TRBJ2-1 | many | . | TRBV28 | TGTGCCAGCAGCTGGGGGGGGAAGGGGGCCTACAATGAGCAGTTCTTC | CASSWGGKGAYNEQFF
TRBJ2-5 | . | TRBD2 | TRBV7-7 | TGTGCTAGCAGCCCGAGGACTAGCGGGTGGGAGACCCAGTACTTC | CASSPRTSGWETQYF
TRBJ2-7 | many | . | TRBV20-1 | TGCAGTGCATCGGGAATCGCCTACGAGCAGTACTTC | CSASGIAYEQYF
TRBJ2-1 | . | TRBD2 | TRBV14 | TGTGCCAGCAGCCCGTGGACTAGCGGGAGGAATTATGAGCAGTTCTTC | CASSPWTSGRNYEQFF
TRBJ2-1 | . | TRBD2 | TRBV4-1 | TGCGCCAGCAGCCAAAGTAGATCGACTAGCGGGAAAAATGAGCAGTTCTTC | CASSQSRSTSGKNEQFF
TRBJ1-4 | few | . | TRBV19 | TGTGCCAGTAGTAACCTCGGGGTCTCTAATGAAAAACTGTTTTTT | CASSNLGVSNEKLFF
TRBJ2-7 | . | TRBD2 | TRBV5-6 | TGTGCCAGCAGCTCAGTCCCGGGACTAGCGGGAGTATACGAGCAGTACTTC | CASSSVPGLAGVYEQYF
TRBJ1-3 | many | TRBD1 | TRBV6-1 | TGTGCCAGCAGTGCCCAGACAGGGACGAGCTCTGGAAACACCATATATTTT | CASSAQTGTSSGNTIYF
TRBJ1-2 | few | . | TRBV5-4 | TGTGCCAGCAGCCGCATGGACAGCCACTATGGCTACACCTTC | CASSRMDSHYGYTF
TRBJ1-2 | . | . | TRBV6-1 | TGTGCCAGCAGTCCCCCCGGGGACTTTAACTATGGCTACACCTTC | CASSPPGDFNYGYTF